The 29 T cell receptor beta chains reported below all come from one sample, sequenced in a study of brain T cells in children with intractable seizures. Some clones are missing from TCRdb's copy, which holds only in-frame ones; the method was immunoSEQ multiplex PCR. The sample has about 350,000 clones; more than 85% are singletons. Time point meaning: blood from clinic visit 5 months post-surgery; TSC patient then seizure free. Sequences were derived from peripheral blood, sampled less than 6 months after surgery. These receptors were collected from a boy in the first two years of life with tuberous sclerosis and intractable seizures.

DNA of the CDR3: TGTGCCAGCAGCTGGACAAACTCTGGAAACACCATATATTTT. Encoded protein: CASSWTNSGNTIYF. The chain is built from TRBV5-6 and TRBJ1-3; D might be TRBD1 (5 bases). The CDR3 totals 14 residues. Germline CDR1 reads SGHDT; CDR2 reads YYEEEE. V lost 3 bases and J 0 bases, leaving 7 bases between the germline ends.

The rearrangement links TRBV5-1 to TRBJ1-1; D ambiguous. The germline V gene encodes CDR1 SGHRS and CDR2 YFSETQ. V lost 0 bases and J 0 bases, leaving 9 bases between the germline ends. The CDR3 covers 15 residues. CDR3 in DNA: TGCGCCAGCAGCTTGGAGGCCATCATGAACACTGAAGCTTTCTTT. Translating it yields CASSLEAIMNTEAFF. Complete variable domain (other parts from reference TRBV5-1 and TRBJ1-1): KAGVTQTPRYLIKTRGQQVTLSCSPISGHRSVSWYQQTPGQGLQFLFEYFSETQRNKGNFPGRFSGRQFSNSRSEMNVSTLELGDSALYLCASSLEAIMNTEAFFGQGTRLTVV.

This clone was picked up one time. The CDR3 reads CASSEGVPNEQFF. DNA of the CDR3: TGTGCCAGCAGTGAGGGGGTCCCCAATGAGCAGTTCTTC. The rearrangement links TRBV6-4 to TRBJ2-1; the D call may be TRBD1 or TRBD2 (5 bases each). V lost 3 bases, J lost 6 bases, and 9 bases lay in between. This CDR3 comprises 13 residues. Germline-derived CDR1 and CDR2 are MRHNA and SNTAGT.

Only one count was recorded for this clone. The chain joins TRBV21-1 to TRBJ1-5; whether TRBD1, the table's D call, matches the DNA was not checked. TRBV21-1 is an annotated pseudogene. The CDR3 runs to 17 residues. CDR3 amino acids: CASSNRRTGTTNQPQHF. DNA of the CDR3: TGTGCCAGCAGCAATAGGAGGACAGGGACCACCAATCAGCCCCAGCATTTT.

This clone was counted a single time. The CDR3 loop reads CASTLGFGQPQHF. The CDR3 DNA sequence: TGTGCCAGTACGTTGGGGTTTGGTCAGCCCCAGCATTTT. The chain joins TRBV19 to TRBJ1-5; no reliable D call. Germline loops: CDR1 LNHDA, CDR2 SQIVND (reference sequence). This CDR3 comprises 13 residues. The V end was cut by 7 bases, the J end by 6 bases, with 13 bases between.

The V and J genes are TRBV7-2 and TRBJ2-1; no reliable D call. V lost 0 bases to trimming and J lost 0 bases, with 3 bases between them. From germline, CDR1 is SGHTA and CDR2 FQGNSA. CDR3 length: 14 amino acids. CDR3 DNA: TGTGCCAGCAGCTTAGCAGGCTCCTACAATGAGCAGTTCTTC. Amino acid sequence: CASSLAGSYNEQFF. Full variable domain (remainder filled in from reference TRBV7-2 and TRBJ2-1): GAGVSQSPSNKVTEKGKDVELRCDPISGHTALYWYRQSLGQGLEFLIYFQGNSAPDKSGLPSDRFSAERTGGSVSTLTIQRTQQEDSAVYLCASSLAGSYNEQFFGPGTRLTVL.

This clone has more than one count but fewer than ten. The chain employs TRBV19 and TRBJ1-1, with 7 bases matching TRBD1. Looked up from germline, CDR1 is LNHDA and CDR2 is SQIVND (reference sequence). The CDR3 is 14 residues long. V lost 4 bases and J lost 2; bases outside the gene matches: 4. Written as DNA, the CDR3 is TGTGCCAGTAGTACCGGACAGGTTAACACTGAAGCTTTCTTT. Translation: CASSTGQVNTEAFF.

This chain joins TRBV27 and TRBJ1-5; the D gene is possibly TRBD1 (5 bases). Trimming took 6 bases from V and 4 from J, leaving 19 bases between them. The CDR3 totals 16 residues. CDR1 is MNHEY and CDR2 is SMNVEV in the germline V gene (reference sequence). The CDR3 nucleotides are TGTGCCAGCAGGAGCCAAGGGACGGTAAAAAATCAGCCCCAGCATTTT. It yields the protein CASRSQGTVKNQPQHF.

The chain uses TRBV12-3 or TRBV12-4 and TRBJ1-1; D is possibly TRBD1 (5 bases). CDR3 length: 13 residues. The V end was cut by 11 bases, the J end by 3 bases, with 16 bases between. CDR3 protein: CADSWGGDTEAFF. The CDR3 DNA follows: TGTGCCGACAGTTGGGGGGGAGACACTGAAGCTTTCTTT.

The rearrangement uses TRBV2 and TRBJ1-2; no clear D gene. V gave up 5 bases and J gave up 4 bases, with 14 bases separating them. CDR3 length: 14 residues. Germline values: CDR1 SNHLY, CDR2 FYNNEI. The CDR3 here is CASSPGLTVYGYTF. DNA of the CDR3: TGTGCCAGCAGTCCGGGGTTGACGGTCTATGGCTACACCTTC.

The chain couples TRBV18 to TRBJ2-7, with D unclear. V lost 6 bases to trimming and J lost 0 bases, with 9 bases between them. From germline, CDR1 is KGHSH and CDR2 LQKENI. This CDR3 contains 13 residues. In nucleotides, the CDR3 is TGTGCCAGCTCGCCCGTTAACTCCTACGAGCAGTACTTC. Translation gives CASSPVNSYEQYF.

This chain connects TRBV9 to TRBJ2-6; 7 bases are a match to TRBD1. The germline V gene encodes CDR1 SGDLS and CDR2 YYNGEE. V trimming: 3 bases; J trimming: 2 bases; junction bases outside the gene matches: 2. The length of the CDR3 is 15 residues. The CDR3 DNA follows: TGTGCCAGCAGCGCCGACAGGGCTGGGGCCAACGTCCTGACTTTC. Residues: CASSADRAGANVLTF.

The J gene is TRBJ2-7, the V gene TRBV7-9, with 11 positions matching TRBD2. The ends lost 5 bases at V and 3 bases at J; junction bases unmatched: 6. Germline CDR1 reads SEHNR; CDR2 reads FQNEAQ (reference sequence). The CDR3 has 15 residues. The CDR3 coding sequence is TGTGCCAGCAGCCCCGCCCTAGCGGGGGGCTACGAGCAGTACTTC. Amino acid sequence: CASSPALAGGYEQYF.

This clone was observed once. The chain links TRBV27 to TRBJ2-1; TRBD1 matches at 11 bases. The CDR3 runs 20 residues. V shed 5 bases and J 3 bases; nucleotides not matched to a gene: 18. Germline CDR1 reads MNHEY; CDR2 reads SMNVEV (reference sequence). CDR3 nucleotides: TGTGCCAGCAGTACTCCCCTGGGACAGGGGGTCCCCCGTTTCTACAATGAGCAGTTCTTC. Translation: CASSTPLGQGVPRFYNEQFF.

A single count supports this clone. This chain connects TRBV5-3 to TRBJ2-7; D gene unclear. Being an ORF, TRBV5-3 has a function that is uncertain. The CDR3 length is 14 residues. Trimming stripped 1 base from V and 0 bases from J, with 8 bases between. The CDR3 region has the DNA TGTGCCAGAAGCTTGAGACAAGTCTCCTACGAGCAGTACTTC. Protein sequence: CARSLRQVSYEQYF.

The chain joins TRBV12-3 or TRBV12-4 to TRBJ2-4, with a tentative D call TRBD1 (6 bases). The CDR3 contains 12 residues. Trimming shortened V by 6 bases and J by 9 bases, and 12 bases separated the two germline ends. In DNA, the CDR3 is TGTGCCAGCAGGCGATCCAGGGGCATTCAGTACTTC. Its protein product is CASRRSRGIQYF.

CDR3: CAWYRAPYLTGELFF. As DNA, the CDR3 is TGTGCCTGGTATCGGGCCCCGTATCTCACCGGGGAGCTGTTTTTT. This sequence joins TRBV30 and TRBJ2-2; no firm D call. This CDR3 region has 15 residues. The V and J ends lost 5 bases and 4 bases respectively, with 17 bases between them. CDR1 is GTSNPN and CDR2 is SVGIG in the germline V gene (reference sequence).

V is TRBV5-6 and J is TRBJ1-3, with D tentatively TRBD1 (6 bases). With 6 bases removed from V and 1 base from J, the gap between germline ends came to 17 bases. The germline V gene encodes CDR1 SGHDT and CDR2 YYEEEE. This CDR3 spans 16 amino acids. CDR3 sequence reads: CASKTDRLKSGNTIYF. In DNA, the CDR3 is TGTGCCAGCAAAACCGACAGGCTCAAATCTGGAAACACCATATATTTT.

CDR3 sequence (DNA): TGTGCCAGCAGCAATTTTGACTTGTCGTTATTTCCCCGGGACTGCAACTCCTACGAGCAGTACTTC. Protein: CASSNFDLSLFPRDCNSYEQYF. The J gene is TRBJ2-7, the V gene TRBV21-1; TRBD2 was called by the table and not checked on the DNA. TRBV21-1 is listed as a pseudogene. The CDR3 is 22 residues long.

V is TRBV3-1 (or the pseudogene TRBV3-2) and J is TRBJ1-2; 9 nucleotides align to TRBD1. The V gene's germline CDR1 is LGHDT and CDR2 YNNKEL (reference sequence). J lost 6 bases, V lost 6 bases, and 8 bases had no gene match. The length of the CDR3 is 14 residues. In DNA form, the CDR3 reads TGTGCCAGCAGAGGGACAGGGACCGTTGATGGCTACACCTTC. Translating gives CASRGTGTVDGYTF.

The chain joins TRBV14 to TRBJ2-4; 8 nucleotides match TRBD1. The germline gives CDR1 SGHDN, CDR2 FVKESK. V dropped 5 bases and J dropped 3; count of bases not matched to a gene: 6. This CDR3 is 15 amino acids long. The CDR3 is CASSNQDRGKNIQYF. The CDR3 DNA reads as TGTGCCAGCAGCAACCAAGACAGGGGCAAAAACATTCAGTACTTC.

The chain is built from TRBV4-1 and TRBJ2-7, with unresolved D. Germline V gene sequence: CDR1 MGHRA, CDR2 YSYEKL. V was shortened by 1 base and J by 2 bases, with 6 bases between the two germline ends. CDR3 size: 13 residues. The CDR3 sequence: CASSQAATYEQYF. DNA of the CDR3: TGCGCCAGCAGCCAAGCGGCAACCTACGAGCAGTACTTC.

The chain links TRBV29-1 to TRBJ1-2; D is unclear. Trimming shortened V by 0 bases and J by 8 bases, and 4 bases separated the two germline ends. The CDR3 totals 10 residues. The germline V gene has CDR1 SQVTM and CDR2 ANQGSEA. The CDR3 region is CSVEDTGYTF. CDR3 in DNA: TGCAGCGTTGAAGATACGGGCTACACCTTC. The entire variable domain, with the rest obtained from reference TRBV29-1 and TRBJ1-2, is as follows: SAVISQKPSRDICQRGTSLTIQCQVDSQVTMMFWYRQQPGQSLTLIATANQGSEATYESGFVIDKFPISRPNLTFSTLTVSNMSPEDSSIYLCSVEDTGYTFGSGTRLTVV.

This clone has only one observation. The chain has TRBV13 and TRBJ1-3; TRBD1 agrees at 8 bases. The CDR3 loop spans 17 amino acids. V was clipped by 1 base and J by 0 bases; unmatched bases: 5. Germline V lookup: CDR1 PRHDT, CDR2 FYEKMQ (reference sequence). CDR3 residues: CASSLEGQGLSGNTIYF. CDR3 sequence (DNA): TGTGCCAGCAGCTTAGAAGGACAGGGCCTCTCTGGAAACACCATATATTTT.

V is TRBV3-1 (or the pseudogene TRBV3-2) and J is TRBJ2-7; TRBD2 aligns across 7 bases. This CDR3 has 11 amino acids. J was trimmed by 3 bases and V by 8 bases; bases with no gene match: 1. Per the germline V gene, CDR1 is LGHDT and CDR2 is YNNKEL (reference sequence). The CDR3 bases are TGTGCCAGCGGACTAGTCTACGAGCAGTACTTC. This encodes CASGLVYEQYF.

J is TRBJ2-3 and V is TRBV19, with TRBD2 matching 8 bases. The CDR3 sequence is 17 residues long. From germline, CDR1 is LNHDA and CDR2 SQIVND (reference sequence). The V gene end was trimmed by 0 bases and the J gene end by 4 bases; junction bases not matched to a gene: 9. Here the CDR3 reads CASSIDGLAAGADTQYF. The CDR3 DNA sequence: TGTGCCAGTAGTATAGATGGACTAGCTGCTGGCGCAGATACGCAGTATTTT.

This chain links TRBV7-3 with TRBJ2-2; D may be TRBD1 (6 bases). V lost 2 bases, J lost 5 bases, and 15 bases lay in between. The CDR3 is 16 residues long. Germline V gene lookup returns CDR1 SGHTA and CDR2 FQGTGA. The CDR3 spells CASSLEATGRTGELFF. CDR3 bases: TGTGCCAGCAGCTTAGAGGCCACAGGGCGGACCGGGGAGCTGTTTTTT.

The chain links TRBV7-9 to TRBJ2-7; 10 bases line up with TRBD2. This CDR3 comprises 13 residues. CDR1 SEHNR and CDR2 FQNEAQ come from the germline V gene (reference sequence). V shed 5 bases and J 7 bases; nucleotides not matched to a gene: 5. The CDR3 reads CASSSSGRYEQYF. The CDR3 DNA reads TGTGCCAGCAGCAGTAGCGGGAGGTATGAGCAGTACTTC.

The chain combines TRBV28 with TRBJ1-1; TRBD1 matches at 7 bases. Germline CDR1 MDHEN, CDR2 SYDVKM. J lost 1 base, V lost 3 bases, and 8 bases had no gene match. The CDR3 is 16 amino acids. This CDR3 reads CASSFGTASSNTEAFF. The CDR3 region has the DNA TGTGCCAGCAGTTTTGGGACAGCTTCATCGAACACTGAAGCTTTCTTT. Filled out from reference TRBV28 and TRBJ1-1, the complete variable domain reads DVKVTQSSRYLVKRTGEKVFLECVQDMDHENMFWYRQDPGLGLRLIYFSYDVKMKEKGDIPEGYSVSREKKERFSLILESASTNQTSMYLCASSFGTASSNTEAFFGQGTRLTVV.